These T cell receptor beta chains were read from a single sample in a study of Tregs in tolerant kidney transplant recipients. Libraries were prepared by immunoSEQ multiplex PCR; TCRdb keeps only in-frame clonotypes and omits some of them. The sample includes 68,000 or so clones, less than 90% of them seen just once. The sequencing sample was made of CD4+ T cells from blood. These receptors were collected from a human donor in good health. CDR3s include the opening cysteine and the closing phenylalanine or tryptophan. The D gene is left open where the match is weak. Clone size is stated in some rows and not others, as once, few, many or a class when expanded.

J gene: TRBJ2-7
clone size: NA
V gene: TRBV7-2
D gene: TRBD2
CDR3 DNA: TGTGCCAGCAGCCACGGGACTAGCCTTCGCTACGAGCAGTACTTC
CDR3 protein: CASSHGTSLRYEQYF

J gene: TRBJ2-2
clone size: NA
V gene: TRBV29-1
D gene: NA
CDR3 DNA: TGCAGCGTTGGGAGCCCCGGGGAGCTGTTTTTT
CDR3 protein: CSVGSPGELFF

J gene: TRBJ2-7
clone size: NA
V gene: TRBV5-4
D gene: NA
CDR3 DNA: TGTGCCAGCAGCTTTACTTGGCGGGCCTCCTACGAGCAGTACTTC
CDR3 protein: CASSFTWRASYEQYF

J gene: TRBJ2-7
clone size: few
V gene: TRBV7-2
D gene: TRBD2
CDR3 DNA: TGTGCCAGCAGCTTAGAGGAGCGGGGGGTCTACGAGCAGTACTTC
CDR3 protein: CASSLEERGVYEQYF

J gene: TRBJ2-2
clone size: NA
V gene: TRBV30
D gene: NA
CDR3 DNA: TGTGCCTGGAGTGTAAAGAGGGTAGCCGGGGAGCTGTTTTTT
CDR3 protein: CAWSVKRVAGELFF

J gene: TRBJ2-1
clone size: NA
V gene: TRBV6-6
D gene: NA
CDR3 DNA: TGTGCCAGCAGTTACCGGAGGGGAGAGGAGCAGTTCTTC
CDR3 protein: CASSYRRGEEQFF

J gene: TRBJ2-5
clone size: NA
V gene: TRBV9
D gene: TRBD2
CDR3 DNA: TGTGCCAGCAGCCCTACTTGGCTAGCGGTACAAGAGACCCAGTACTTC
CDR3 protein: CASSPTWLAVQETQYF

J gene: TRBJ2-1
clone size: NA
V gene: TRBV2
D gene: TRBD2
CDR3 DNA: TGTGCCAGCAGTGAACGACTAGCGGGAGAATACAATGAGCAGTTCTTC
CDR3 protein: CASSERLAGEYNEQFF

J gene: TRBJ2-7
clone size: NA
V gene: TRBV2
D gene: TRBD1
CDR3 DNA: TGTGCCAGTGACCGGGACAGGGGGGCCGAGCAGTACTTC
CDR3 protein: CASDRDRGAEQYF

J gene: TRBJ2-1
clone size: once
V gene: TRBV4-3
D gene: NA
CDR3 DNA: TGCGCCAGCAGCCAAGGCCAAAGGATAGGGGGATCGTACAATGAGCAGTTCTTC
CDR3 protein: CASSQGQRIGGSYNEQFF

J gene: TRBJ2-7
clone size: NA
V gene: TRBV5-1
D gene: TRBD2
CDR3 DNA: TGCGCCAGCAGCCTAAATCAACCGGGACTAGCGGGAGCTCTCGACGAGCAGTACTTC
CDR3 protein: CASSLNQPGLAGALDEQYF

J gene: TRBJ1-2
clone size: many
V gene: TRBV7-8
D gene: NA
CDR3 DNA: TGTGCCAGCAGCCAACAGAACTATGGCTACACCTTC
CDR3 protein: CASSQQNYGYTF

J gene: TRBJ2-7
clone size: once
V gene: TRBV7-8
D gene: NA
CDR3 DNA: TGTGCCAGCAGCTTAGAGGCCTGGCAGTACTTC
CDR3 protein: CASSLEAWQYF

J gene: TRBJ2-7
clone size: NA
V gene: TRBV18
D gene: NA
CDR3 DNA: TGTGCCAGCTCACCACCGAGACTAGGCGGCTACGAGCAGTACTTC
CDR3 protein: CASSPPRLGGYEQYF

J gene: TRBJ1-1
clone size: few
V gene: TRBV9
D gene: NA
CDR3 DNA: TGTGCCAGCAGCCCACGGACGAACACTGAAGCTTTCTTT
CDR3 protein: CASSPRTNTEAFF

J gene: TRBJ2-2
clone size: NA
V gene: TRBV30
D gene: TRBD1
CDR3 DNA: TGTGCCTGGAGTGTACTTAGGGGGCCGAACACCGGGGAGCTGTTTTTT
CDR3 protein: CAWSVLRGPNTGELFF

J gene: TRBJ2-1
clone size: NA
V gene: TRBV7-2
D gene: NA
CDR3 DNA: TGTGCCAGCAGCTCTAGGGTATCCTACAATGAGCAGTTCTTC
CDR3 protein: CASSSRVSYNEQFF

J gene: TRBJ1-1
clone size: few
V gene: TRBV20-1
D gene: NA
CDR3 DNA: TGCAGTGCTACCCAGGACCATGAAGCTTTCTTT
CDR3 protein: CSATQDHEAFF

J gene: TRBJ2-2
clone size: NA
V gene: TRBV5-8
D gene: TRBD2
CDR3 DNA: TGTGCCAGCAGCTTGAGCGGGAGGAACACCGGGGAGCTGTTTTTT
CDR3 protein: CASSLSGRNTGELFF

J gene: TRBJ2-7
clone size: NA
V gene: TRBV14
D gene: NA
CDR3 DNA: TGTGCCAGCAGCCAAGATTTTGACAGACACTACGAGCAGTACTTC
CDR3 protein: CASSQDFDRHYEQYF

J gene: TRBJ2-3
clone size: NA
V gene: TRBV21-1
D gene: NA
CDR3 DNA: TGTGCCAGCAGCAATTCTACAGGGGCAGATACGCAGTATTTT
CDR3 protein: CASSNSTGADTQYF

J gene: TRBJ2-1
clone size: NA
V gene: TRBV6-1
D gene: NA
CDR3 DNA: TGTGCCTCCTCATCTGGACACCTCAGGGGGCAGTTCTTC
CDR3 protein: CASSSGHLRGQFF

J gene: TRBJ1-2
clone size: NA
V gene: TRBV28
D gene: NA
CDR3 DNA: TGTGCCAGCAGTCCACATGGGGGGTATGGCTACACCTTC
CDR3 protein: CASSPHGGYGYTF

J gene: TRBJ2-5
clone size: once
V gene: TRBV7-2
D gene: NA
CDR3 DNA: TGTGCCAGCAGGTCACCGGGACGCAAGCAAGAGACCCAGTACTTC
CDR3 protein: CASRSPGRKQETQYF

J gene: TRBJ2-1
clone size: few
V gene: TRBV15
D gene: TRBD2
CDR3 DNA: TGTGCCACCAGCAGAGATCCCCCGACTAGCGGGGGGGCAGGTGAGCAGTTCTTC
CDR3 protein: CATSRDPPTSGGAGEQFF

J gene: TRBJ2-7
clone size: NA
V gene: TRBV11-2
D gene: NA
CDR3 DNA: TGTGCCAGCAGCTTATGGGGGCCGTCGTACGAGCAGTACTTC
CDR3 protein: CASSLWGPSYEQYF

J gene: TRBJ1-2
clone size: medium-sized
V gene: TRBV5-4
D gene: NA
CDR3 DNA: TGTGCCAGCAGCTTGGAGGGAAACTATGGCTACACCTTC
CDR3 protein: CASSLEGNYGYTF

J gene: TRBJ1-1
clone size: few
V gene: TRBV29-1
D gene: TRBD1
CDR3 DNA: TGCAGCGTGCGCGGACAGGGGGCGGACACTGAAGCTTTCTTT
CDR3 protein: CSVRGQGADTEAFF

J gene: TRBJ2-5
clone size: NA
V gene: TRBV19
D gene: NA
CDR3 DNA: TGTGCCAGTAGCCGGGGCCTCCAAGAGACCCAGTACTTC
CDR3 protein: CASSRGLQETQYF

J gene: TRBJ2-7
clone size: once
V gene: TRBV21-1
D gene: NA
CDR3 DNA: TGTGCCAGCAACGGACAGGGGCTCTCCTACGAGCAGTACTTC
CDR3 protein: CASNGQGLSYEQYF

J gene: TRBJ1-2
clone size: NA
V gene: TRBV18
D gene: NA
CDR3 DNA: TGTGCCAGCTCACCAAGGGGGTCGGATGACTATGGCTACACCTTC
CDR3 protein: CASSPRGSDDYGYTF

J gene: TRBJ1-1
clone size: NA
V gene: TRBV4-2
D gene: TRBD1
CDR3 DNA: TGTGCCAGCAGCCGGGTTGCCCTGACAGGGGGTATGTCTATGGACACTGAAGCTTTCTTT
CDR3 protein: CASSRVALTGGMSMDTEAFF

J gene: TRBJ2-2
clone size: few
V gene: TRBV9
D gene: NA
CDR3 DNA: TGTGCCAGCAGCACGGGGGGCTACACCGGGGAGCTGTTTTTT
CDR3 protein: CASSTGGYTGELFF

J gene: TRBJ2-3
clone size: NA
V gene: TRBV6-6
D gene: TRBD1
CDR3 DNA: TGTGCCAGCAGTTACCCGGGACAGGGAAGAGGTACGCAGTATTTT
CDR3 protein: CASSYPGQGRGTQYF

J gene: TRBJ2-7
clone size: NA
V gene: TRBV2
D gene: NA
CDR3 DNA: TGTGCCAGCAGTGAACTTGGACAAACCTACGAGCAGTACTTC
CDR3 protein: CASSELGQTYEQYF

J gene: TRBJ1-2
clone size: NA
V gene: TRBV5-4
D gene: TRBD1
CDR3 DNA: TGTGCCAGCAGCGGGGGACAGGGGGTAGGCGGCTACACCTTC
CDR3 protein: CASSGGQGVGGYTF

J gene: TRBJ2-3
clone size: few
V gene: TRBV11-3
D gene: TRBD2
CDR3 DNA: TGTGCCAGCAGCGGGAGGGAAGATACGCAGTATTTT
CDR3 protein: CASSGREDTQYF

J gene: TRBJ2-7
clone size: NA
V gene: TRBV5-6
D gene: NA
CDR3 DNA: TGTGCCAGCAGCTTGTGGGGGGACGAGCAGTACTTC
CDR3 protein: CASSLWGDEQYF

J gene: TRBJ1-2
clone size: NA
V gene: TRBV28
D gene: NA
CDR3 DNA: TGTGCCAGCAAGGAGGGGAAGGGCTACACCTTC
CDR3 protein: CASKEGKGYTF

J gene: TRBJ1-2
clone size: few
V gene: TRBV29-1
D gene: NA
CDR3 DNA: TGCAGCGTAGCGCAGGTCCCTTTCGGTGGCTACACCTTC
CDR3 protein: CSVAQVPFGGYTF

J gene: TRBJ2-1
clone size: NA
V gene: TRBV6-5
D gene: NA
CDR3 DNA: TGTGCCAGCAGTTACGTCGAAAGACCCTACAATGAGCAGTTCTTC
CDR3 protein: CASSYVERPYNEQFF

J gene: TRBJ1-1
clone size: few
V gene: TRBV5-1
D gene: NA
CDR3 DNA: TGCGCCAGCAGCACCGGAACGAGTTTCGGGGCTAAGAACACTGAAGCTTTCTTT
CDR3 protein: CASSTGTSFGAKNTEAFF

J gene: TRBJ2-7
clone size: NA
V gene: TRBV4-1
D gene: TRBD2
CDR3 DNA: TGCGCCAGCAGCCAAACCGGGACTAGACTCTACGAGCAGTACTTC
CDR3 protein: CASSQTGTRLYEQYF

J gene: TRBJ2-1
clone size: NA
V gene: TRBV11-3
D gene: NA
CDR3 DNA: TGTGCCAGCAGCTCTCGGGGGAGCTCCTACAATGAGCAGTTCTTC
CDR3 protein: CASSSRGSSYNEQFF

J gene: TRBJ2-3
clone size: NA
V gene: TRBV4-3
D gene: TRBD1
CDR3 DNA: TGCGCCAGCAGCCAACCCCAGGGGGCCCTTGTGGATACGCAGTATTTT
CDR3 protein: CASSQPQGALVDTQYF

J gene: TRBJ2-1
clone size: NA
V gene: TRBV25-1
D gene: TRBD2
CDR3 DNA: TGTGCCAGCAGTGTGCGACTAGCTTCAGATGAGCAGTTCTTC
CDR3 protein: CASSVRLASDEQFF